These T cell receptor beta chains were read from a single sample in a study of blood T cell repertoires in COVID-19. Here immunoSEQ multiplex PCR was the method, and the copy in TCRdb shows in-frame clones only, minus some. The repertoire holds 300,000 to 350,000 clones, with 90% to 95% as singletons. Sequenced sample: PBMCs or T cells enriched from blood (not recorded which). The source of these receptors is a woman in her thirties who had been exposed to COVID-19. Each CDR3 is given with its conserved first and last residue. A D gene is named only where the DNA matches it firmly. Clone size is not always given. Where it is, it says once, few, many or a class for expanded clones.

clone_size	j_call	d_call	v_call	cdr3_aa	cdr3_nt
-	TRBJ2-7	-	TRBV4-1	CASSQDHRDYEQYF	TGCGCCAGCAGCCAAGATCATAGAGACTACGAGCAGTACTTC
few	TRBJ2-1	TRBD1	TRBV4-2	CASGPGQGVYNEQFF	TGTGCCAGCGGGCCGGGACAGGGGGTATACAATGAGCAGTTCTTC
-	TRBJ2-1	TRBD2	TRBV7-3	CASSSGTSAYNEQFF	TGTGCCAGCAGCTCTGGGACTAGCGCGTACAATGAGCAGTTCTTC
-	TRBJ1-5	TRBD1	TRBV15	CATSRAGQGAKDQPQHF	TGTGCCACCAGCAGAGCGGGACAGGGGGCGAAAGATCAGCCCCAGCATTTT
-	TRBJ2-3	TRBD2	TRBV5-1	CASSWGLAGDTDTQYF	TGCGCCAGCAGCTGGGGACTAGCGGGGGACACAGATACGCAGTATTTT
once	TRBJ1-5	-	TRBV10-3	CAISDSVTGFNQPQHF	TGTGCCATCAGTGACTCTGTCACAGGGTTCAATCAGCCCCAGCATTTT
-	TRBJ1-5	TRBD1	TRBV29-1	CSAKQGAGQPQHF	TGCAGCGCGAAACAGGGGGCAGGTCAGCCCCAGCATTTT
once	TRBJ2-7	TRBD1	TRBV7-9	CASTLPRGTGNEQYF	TGTGCCAGCACCCTACCTCGAGGGACAGGGAACGAGCAGTACTTC
few	TRBJ2-1	TRBD2	TRBV10-1	CASSESGGRSYNEQFF	TGCGCCAGCAGTGAGAGCGGGGGGCGGTCCTACAATGAGCAGTTCTTC
-	TRBJ2-7	-	TRBV19	CASRGNGVYEQYF	TGTGCCAGTAGGGGAAACGGGGTTTACGAGCAGTACTTC
-	TRBJ1-2	TRBD1	TRBV12-3/TRBV12-4	CASSLGDSYGYTF	TGTGCCAGCAGTTTAGGGGACAGTTATGGCTACACCTTC
-	TRBJ1-1	-	TRBV9	CASSVSKNTEAFF	TGTGCCAGCAGCGTATCCAAGAACACTGAAGCTTTCTTT
-	TRBJ1-1	-	TRBV7-9	CASSSTGRMNTEAFF	TGTGCCAGCAGCTCTACAGGACGGATGAACACTGAAGCTTTCTTT
-	TRBJ2-3	-	TRBV4-1	CASSLRHMTTDTQYF	TGCGCCAGCAGCCTCCGACATATGACCACAGATACGCAGTATTTT
-	TRBJ2-6	-	TRBV5-1	CASTRDSGANVLTF	TGCGCCAGCACCCGGGACTCTGGGGCCAACGTCCTGACTTTC
-	TRBJ2-2	TRBD2	TRBV11-2	CASSRAGGNTGELFF	TGTGCCAGCAGCCGAGCGGGGGGGAACACCGGGGAGCTGTTTTTT
-	TRBJ1-1	-	TRBV27	CASRFQLNTEAFF	TGTGCCAGCAGGTTCCAGTTGAACACTGAAGCTTTCTTT
-	TRBJ1-6	TRBD1	TRBV5-6	CASSLERGTGDSYNSPLHF	TGTGCCAGCAGCTTGGAACGAGGGACAGGGGATTCCTATAATTCACCCCTCCACTTT
-	TRBJ2-2	-	TRBV4-1	CASSQSPDTGELFF	TGCGCCAGCAGCCAATCCCCAGACACCGGGGAGCTGTTTTTT
once	TRBJ2-2	TRBD2	TRBV11-3	CASSSGLAGVTNTGELFF	TGTGCCAGCAGCTCGGGACTAGCGGGGGTTACGAACACCGGGGAGCTGTTTTTT
-	TRBJ2-3	TRBD2	TRBV11-3	CASSPGLAGGADTQYF	TGTGCCAGCAGCCCGGGACTAGCGGGGGGCGCAGATACGCAGTATTTT
-	TRBJ2-1	TRBD2	TRBV7-6	CASSLGPRGGSYNEQFF	TGTGCCAGCAGCCTGGGGCCGCGGGGGGGGTCCTACAATGAGCAGTTCTTC
-	TRBJ2-7	TRBD2	TRBV5-1	CASRLAGGHEQYF	TGCGCCAGCAGACTAGCGGGGGGCCACGAGCAGTACTTC
-	TRBJ1-1	-	TRBV4-1	CASSPAPADTEAFF	TGCGCCAGCAGCCCCGCCCCGGCGGACACTGAAGCTTTCTTT
-	TRBJ2-7	-	TRBV5-4	CASSLSRQGSYEQYF	TGTGCCAGCAGCTTAAGTCGGCAGGGCTCCTACGAGCAGTACTTC
medium-sized	TRBJ2-7	-	TRBV4-1	CASSQDWPGGGEQYF	TGCGCCAGCAGCCAAGACTGGCCAGGGGGAGGCGAGCAGTACTTC
-	TRBJ1-1	TRBD1	TRBV18	CASSPQGAMNTEAFF	TGTGCCAGCTCCCCGCAGGGGGCGATGAACACTGAAGCTTTCTTT
-	TRBJ2-2	-	TRBV5-5	CASSAPSAGITGELFF	TGTGCCAGCAGCGCCCCCTCGGCAGGGATCACCGGGGAGCTGTTTTTT
-	TRBJ2-2	-	TRBV15	CATSRDEGAGELFF	TGTGCCACCAGCAGAGATGAGGGGGCCGGGGAGCTGTTTTTT
-	TRBJ2-5	-	TRBV5-1	CASSLAGQFPQTQYF	TGCGCCAGCAGCTTGGCAGGACAGTTCCCGCAGACCCAGTACTTC
few	TRBJ2-7	-	TRBV3-1/TRBV3-2	CASSQLSYEQYF	TGTGCCAGCAGCCAACTCTCCTACGAGCAGTACTTC
-	TRBJ1-1	-	TRBV4-1	CASRVDNFNTEAFF	TGCGCCAGCAGGGTAGACAATTTTAACACTGAAGCTTTCTTT
-	TRBJ2-7	-	TRBV6-5	CASTLEGREKEQYF	TGTGCCAGTACTTTGGAGGGTCGGGAGAAGGAGCAGTACTTC